Given below is one TCR beta chain in context. Its specificity is not known. This specimen comes from a study of shared clonotypes between healthy human individuals. Study information: For every donor, three CD4 naive, three CD4 memory, two CD8 naive and one CD8 memory plates were used. Findings and caveats of the study: When naive CD4 clonotypes were compared across several donors, approximately 5% were shared. Clonotypes shared by all four sorted-subset donors had higher generation probabilities than non-shared clonotypes. Rarefaction curves obtained for sorted subsets showed sequencing incomplete despite large depth.

Repertoires were generated with immunoSEQ multiplex PCR, while TCRdb's copy carries only in-frame clones and drops some. This table holds about 1 million clones, around 75% found once. V lost 1 base, J lost 7 bases, and 14 bases lay in between. Germline loops: CDR1 SGHAT, CDR2 FQNNGV. There are 15 residues in the CDR3. The TCR comes from a man between 18 and 35 years old in good health. This rearrangement joins TRBV11-2 to TRBJ2-1; a possible D gene is TRBD2 (7 bases). Material for sequencing was memory CD4+ T cells sorted from blood. The sample's subset: CD45RA-negative fraction. The CDR3 reads CASSLAGGRKNEQFF. As DNA, the CDR3 is TGTGCCAGCAGCTTAGCCGGGGGGCGGAAGAATGAGCAGTTCTTC.